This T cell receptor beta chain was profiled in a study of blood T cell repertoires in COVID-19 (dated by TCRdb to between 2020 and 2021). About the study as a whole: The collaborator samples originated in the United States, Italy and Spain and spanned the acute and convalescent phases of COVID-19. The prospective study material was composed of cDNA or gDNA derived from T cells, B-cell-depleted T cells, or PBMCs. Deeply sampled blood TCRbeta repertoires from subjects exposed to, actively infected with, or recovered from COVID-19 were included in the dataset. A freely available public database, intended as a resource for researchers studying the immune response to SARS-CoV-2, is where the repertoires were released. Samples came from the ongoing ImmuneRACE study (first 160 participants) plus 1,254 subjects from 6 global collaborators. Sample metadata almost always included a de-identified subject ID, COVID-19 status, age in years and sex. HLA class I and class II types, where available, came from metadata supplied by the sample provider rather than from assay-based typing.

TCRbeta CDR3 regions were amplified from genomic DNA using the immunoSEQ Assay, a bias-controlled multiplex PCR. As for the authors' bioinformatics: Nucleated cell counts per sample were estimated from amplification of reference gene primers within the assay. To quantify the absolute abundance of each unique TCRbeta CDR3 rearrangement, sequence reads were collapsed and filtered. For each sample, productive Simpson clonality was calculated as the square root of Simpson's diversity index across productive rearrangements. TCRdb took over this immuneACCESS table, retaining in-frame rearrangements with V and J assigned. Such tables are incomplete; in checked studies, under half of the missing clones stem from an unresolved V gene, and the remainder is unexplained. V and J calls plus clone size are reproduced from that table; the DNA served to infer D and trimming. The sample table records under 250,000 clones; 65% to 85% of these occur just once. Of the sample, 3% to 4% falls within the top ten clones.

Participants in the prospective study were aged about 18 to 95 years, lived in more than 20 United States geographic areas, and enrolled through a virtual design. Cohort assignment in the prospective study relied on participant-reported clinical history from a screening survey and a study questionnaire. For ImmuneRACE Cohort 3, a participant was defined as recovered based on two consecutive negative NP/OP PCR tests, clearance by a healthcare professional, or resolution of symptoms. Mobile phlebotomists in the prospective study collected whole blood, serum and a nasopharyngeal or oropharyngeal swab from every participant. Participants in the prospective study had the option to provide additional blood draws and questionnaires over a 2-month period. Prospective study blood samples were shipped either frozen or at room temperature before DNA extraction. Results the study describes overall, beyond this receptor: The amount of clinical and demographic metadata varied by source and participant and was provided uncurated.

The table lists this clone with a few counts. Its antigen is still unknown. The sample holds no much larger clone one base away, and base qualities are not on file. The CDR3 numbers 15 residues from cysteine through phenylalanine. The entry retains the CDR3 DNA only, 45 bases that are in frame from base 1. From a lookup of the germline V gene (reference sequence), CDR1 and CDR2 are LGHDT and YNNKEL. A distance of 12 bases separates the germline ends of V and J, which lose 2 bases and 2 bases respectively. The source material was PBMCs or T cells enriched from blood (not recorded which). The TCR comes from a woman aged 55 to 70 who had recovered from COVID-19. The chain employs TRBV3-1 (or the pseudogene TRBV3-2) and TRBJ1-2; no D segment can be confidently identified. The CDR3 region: CASSQNGGGNYGYTF. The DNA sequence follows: TGTGCCAGCAGCCAAAATGGAGGCGGAAACTATGGCTACACCTTC.